A selection of T cell receptor beta chains follows, all from one sample in a study of blood T cell repertoires in COVID-19. The protocol was immunoSEQ multiplex PCR, while the TCRdb copy is restricted to in-frame clones and leaves out a portion. The sample has 250,000 to 300,000 clones, roughly nine tenths seen once. Sequencing was performed on PBMCs or T cells enriched from blood (not recorded which). The receptors originated from a human donor in a cohort exposed to, infected with or recovered from COVID-19 (not recorded which). The donor label of this sample is uncertain. The CDR3 runs from the conserved cysteine through the conserved F or W. The D gene is left open where the match is weak. The size field is filled for only some rows; it gives once, few, many or a size class.

clone_size: .
cdr3_length: 13
j_call: TRBJ2-2
d_call: .
v_call: TRBV29-1
cdr3_aa: CSVEATLTGELFF
cdr3_nt: TGCAGCGTTGAAGCAACTCTCACCGGGGAGCTGTTTTTT

clone_size: .
cdr3_length: 14
j_call: TRBJ1-2
d_call: TRBD1
v_call: TRBV27
cdr3_aa: CASSPDRGYYGYTF
cdr3_nt: TGTGCCAGCAGCCCGGACAGGGGGTACTATGGCTACACCTTC

clone_size: .
cdr3_length: 15
j_call: TRBJ1-1
d_call: .
v_call: TRBV6-5
cdr3_aa: CASRASGTLNTEAFF
cdr3_nt: TGTGCCAGCAGGGCATCCGGGACACTCAACACTGAAGCTTTCTTT

clone_size: .
cdr3_length: 16
j_call: TRBJ2-2
d_call: .
v_call: TRBV5-6
cdr3_aa: CASSLEWSVNTGELFF
cdr3_nt: TGTGCCAGCAGCTTGGAGTGGTCAGTGAACACCGGGGAGCTGTTTTTT

clone_size: .
cdr3_length: 15
j_call: TRBJ1-3
d_call: .
v_call: TRBV10-3
cdr3_aa: CAISTTGLDGNTIYF
cdr3_nt: TGTGCCATCAGTACCACAGGGTTAGATGGAAACACCATATATTTT

clone_size: .
cdr3_length: 15
j_call: TRBJ2-1
d_call: TRBD2
v_call: TRBV3-1/TRBV3-2
cdr3_aa: CASSQMASGHNEQFF
cdr3_nt: TGTGCCAGCAGCCAAATGGCTAGCGGCCACAATGAGCAGTTCTTC

clone_size: .
cdr3_length: 17
j_call: TRBJ2-2
d_call: TRBD1
v_call: TRBV2
cdr3_aa: CASMAWDRDSDTGELFF
cdr3_nt: TGTGCCAGCATGGCATGGGACAGGGATAGTGACACCGGGGAGCTGTTTTTT

clone_size: once
cdr3_length: 16
j_call: TRBJ2-1
d_call: .
v_call: TRBV6-5
cdr3_aa: CASSYSIQEHYNEQFF
cdr3_nt: TGTGCCAGCAGTTACTCGATACAGGAGCATTACAATGAGCAGTTCTTC

clone_size: .
cdr3_length: 16
j_call: TRBJ2-3
d_call: TRBD2
v_call: TRBV7-9
cdr3_aa: CASSGTSGGFTDTQYF
cdr3_nt: TGTGCCAGCAGCGGGACTAGCGGGGGGTTCACAGATACGCAGTATTTT

clone_size: .
cdr3_length: 15
j_call: TRBJ2-3
d_call: TRBD2
v_call: TRBV6-4
cdr3_aa: CASSEGGGATDTQYF
cdr3_nt: TGTGCCAGCAGTGAGGGCGGGGGAGCCACAGATACGCAGTATTTT

clone_size: once
cdr3_length: 14
j_call: TRBJ2-5
d_call: .
v_call: TRBV19
cdr3_aa: CASSRPGSQETQYF
cdr3_nt: TGTGCCAGTAGTCGGCCGGGGTCCCAAGAGACCCAGTACTTC

clone_size: .
cdr3_length: 15
j_call: TRBJ2-7
d_call: TRBD2
v_call: TRBV2
cdr3_aa: CASSEGGYGEGEQYF
cdr3_nt: TGTGCCAGCAGTGAAGGCGGCTATGGGGAGGGCGAGCAGTACTTC

clone_size: .
cdr3_length: 16
j_call: TRBJ1-2
d_call: .
v_call: TRBV5-6
cdr3_aa: CASSLLVPYFNYGYTF
cdr3_nt: TGTGCCAGCAGCTTGTTAGTCCCTTATTTTAACTATGGCTACACCTTC

clone_size: .
cdr3_length: 16
j_call: TRBJ2-2
d_call: TRBD1
v_call: TRBV5-1
cdr3_aa: CASSFRGQGGSGELFF
cdr3_nt: TGCGCCAGCAGCTTCAGGGGACAGGGAGGTTCCGGGGAGCTGTTTTTT

clone_size: .
cdr3_length: 14
j_call: TRBJ1-1
d_call: TRBD1
v_call: TRBV5-6
cdr3_aa: CASSWDRGNTEAFF
cdr3_nt: TGTGCCAGCAGCTGGGACAGGGGGAACACTGAAGCTTTCTTT

clone_size: .
cdr3_length: 13
j_call: TRBJ1-2
d_call: TRBD1
v_call: TRBV7-9
cdr3_aa: CASSSRDRSGYTF
cdr3_nt: TGTGCCAGCAGCTCCAGGGACAGATCCGGCTACACCTTC

clone_size: .
cdr3_length: 13
j_call: TRBJ2-1
d_call: .
v_call: TRBV12-3/TRBV12-4
cdr3_aa: CASSFGENNEQFF
cdr3_nt: TGTGCCAGCAGTTTCGGAGAAAACAATGAGCAGTTCTTC

clone_size: .
cdr3_length: 15
j_call: TRBJ1-5
d_call: .
v_call: TRBV19
cdr3_aa: CASSDGPGGNQPQHF
cdr3_nt: TGTGCCAGTAGTGATGGCCCCGGGGGCAATCAGCCCCAGCATTTT

clone_size: few
cdr3_length: 13
j_call: TRBJ1-1
d_call: TRBD1
v_call: TRBV30
cdr3_aa: CAWTAQGTSEAFF
cdr3_nt: TGTGCCTGGACCGCACAGGGGACCTCTGAAGCTTTCTTT

clone_size: .
cdr3_length: 16
j_call: TRBJ1-4
d_call: .
v_call: TRBV4-3
cdr3_aa: CASSQDAGTTNEKLFF
cdr3_nt: TGCGCCAGCAGCCAAGATGCAGGTACAACTAATGAAAAACTGTTTTTT

clone_size: .
cdr3_length: 12
j_call: TRBJ2-7
d_call: .
v_call: TRBV27
cdr3_aa: CATRTANYEQYF
cdr3_nt: TGTGCCACTCGGACAGCGAACTACGAGCAGTACTTC

clone_size: .
cdr3_length: 15
j_call: TRBJ1-5
d_call: .
v_call: TRBV6-5
cdr3_aa: CASSRFRYSNQPQHF
cdr3_nt: TGTGCCAGCAGTCGGTTTAGATATAGCAATCAGCCCCAGCATTTT

clone_size: .
cdr3_length: 16
j_call: TRBJ1-4
d_call: .
v_call: TRBV5-1
cdr3_aa: CASSQFGGGGREKLFF
cdr3_nt: TGCGCCAGCAGCCAATTCGGGGGAGGAGGCCGGGAAAAACTGTTTTTT

clone_size: .
cdr3_length: 16
j_call: TRBJ2-3
d_call: TRBD1
v_call: TRBV5-4
cdr3_aa: CASSNRDRGRMTTQYF
cdr3_nt: TGTGCCAGCAGCAACCGGGACAGGGGGCGAATGACTACGCAGTATTTT

clone_size: .
cdr3_length: 14
j_call: TRBJ1-1
d_call: .
v_call: TRBV6-4
cdr3_aa: CASRRNFKNTEAFF
cdr3_nt: TGTGCCAGCAGGCGAAATTTTAAGAACACTGAAGCTTTCTTT

clone_size: .
cdr3_length: 14
j_call: TRBJ2-3
d_call: .
v_call: TRBV9
cdr3_aa: CASSAAGVTDTQYF
cdr3_nt: TGTGCCAGCAGCGCGGCAGGCGTCACAGATACGCAGTATTTT

clone_size: .
cdr3_length: 14
j_call: TRBJ2-2
d_call: .
v_call: TRBV7-3
cdr3_aa: CASSSTVNTGELFF
cdr3_nt: TGTGCCAGCAGCTCGACAGTAAACACCGGGGAGCTGTTTTTT

clone_size: .
cdr3_length: 16
j_call: TRBJ1-2
d_call: TRBD1
v_call: TRBV7-3
cdr3_aa: CASSLHGTGDNYGYTF
cdr3_nt: TGTGCCAGCAGCTTACATGGGACAGGAGATAACTATGGCTACACCTTC

clone_size: .
cdr3_length: 13
j_call: TRBJ1-1
d_call: .
v_call: TRBV5-4
cdr3_aa: CASSPWGGTEAFF
cdr3_nt: TGTGCCAGCAGCCCATGGGGAGGTACTGAAGCTTTCTTT

clone_size: once
cdr3_length: 15
j_call: TRBJ2-2
d_call: .
v_call: TRBV7-8
cdr3_aa: CASSLAAGRTGELFF
cdr3_nt: TGTGCCAGCAGCTTAGCCGCAGGGCGGACCGGGGAGCTGTTTTTT

clone_size: .
cdr3_length: 14
j_call: TRBJ2-1
d_call: TRBD1
v_call: TRBV24-1
cdr3_aa: CATSDPGQGNEQFF
cdr3_nt: TGTGCCACCAGTGACCCGGGACAGGGAAATGAGCAGTTCTTC

clone_size: .
cdr3_length: 15
j_call: TRBJ1-6
d_call: TRBD1
v_call: TRBV4-2
cdr3_aa: CASSRETGSNSPLHF
cdr3_nt: TGTGCCAGCAGCCGAGAGACAGGGAGTAATTCACCCCTCCACTTT

clone_size: .
cdr3_length: 15
j_call: TRBJ1-2
d_call: TRBD1
v_call: TRBV4-3
cdr3_aa: CASSQDRGPNYGYTF
cdr3_nt: TGCGCCAGCAGCCAAGACAGGGGGCCTAACTATGGCTACACCTTC

clone_size: .
cdr3_length: 14
j_call: TRBJ1-2
d_call: TRBD1
v_call: TRBV6-5
cdr3_aa: CASSPSYRGYGYTF
cdr3_nt: TGTGCCAGCTCTCCATCCTACAGGGGCTATGGCTACACCTTC

clone_size: once
cdr3_length: 17
j_call: TRBJ1-3
d_call: .
v_call: TRBV24-1
cdr3_aa: CATSDLILRDSGNTIYF
cdr3_nt: TGTGCCACCAGTGATTTAATCCTCCGGGACTCTGGAAACACCATATATTTT

clone_size: once
cdr3_length: 12
j_call: TRBJ1-2
d_call: TRBD1
v_call: TRBV19
cdr3_aa: CASKQGNYGYTF
cdr3_nt: TGTGCCAGTAAACAGGGGAACTATGGCTACACCTTC

clone_size: .
cdr3_length: 17
j_call: TRBJ1-3
d_call: TRBD1
v_call: TRBV14
cdr3_aa: CASSLLSTGGFGNTIYF
cdr3_nt: TGTGCCAGCAGCCTCCTCTCCACAGGGGGCTTTGGAAACACCATATATTTT

clone_size: .
cdr3_length: 17
j_call: TRBJ1-4
d_call: .
v_call: TRBV5-1
cdr3_aa: CASSLADSQQHNEKLFF
cdr3_nt: TGCGCCAGCAGCTTGGCCGATTCCCAACAGCATAATGAAAAACTGTTTTTT

clone_size: .
cdr3_length: 15
j_call: TRBJ2-7
d_call: .
v_call: TRBV7-9
cdr3_aa: CASSSTVRGNYEQYF
cdr3_nt: TGTGCCAGCAGCTCAACTGTCAGGGGCAACTACGAGCAGTACTTC

clone_size: .
cdr3_length: 16
j_call: TRBJ2-7
d_call: .
v_call: TRBV24-1
cdr3_aa: CATSDPGGHSPYEQYF
cdr3_nt: TGTGCCACCAGTGATCCGGGGGGACATTCTCCCTACGAGCAGTACTTC

clone_size: few
cdr3_length: 14
j_call: TRBJ1-2
d_call: .
v_call: TRBV9
cdr3_aa: CASRVSGGLGGYTF
cdr3_nt: TGTGCCAGCCGCGTTTCCGGCGGCCTCGGTGGCTACACCTTC

clone_size: .
cdr3_length: 14
j_call: TRBJ2-5
d_call: TRBD2
v_call: TRBV13
cdr3_aa: CASSTRLADETQYF
cdr3_nt: TGTGCCAGCAGCACCCGACTAGCCGATGAGACCCAGTACTTC

clone_size: .
cdr3_length: 11
j_call: TRBJ2-5
d_call: TRBD1
v_call: TRBV12-3/TRBV12-4
cdr3_aa: CASSLRDSQYF
cdr3_nt: TGTGCCAGCAGTCTCCGGGACAGCCAGTACTTC

clone_size: .
cdr3_length: 14
j_call: TRBJ1-1
d_call: TRBD1
v_call: TRBV7-9
cdr3_aa: CASSWWDSNTEAFF
cdr3_nt: TGTGCCAGCAGCTGGTGGGACAGCAACACTGAAGCTTTCTTT

clone_size: .
cdr3_length: 16
j_call: TRBJ1-1
d_call: .
v_call: TRBV5-6
cdr3_aa: CASSEDRHTLNTEAFF
cdr3_nt: TGTGCCAGCAGCGAGGACAGACATACTTTAAACACTGAAGCTTTCTTT

clone_size: .
cdr3_length: 14
j_call: TRBJ2-1
d_call: TRBD2
v_call: TRBV4-2
cdr3_aa: CASSQAAGGREQFF
cdr3_nt: TGTGCCAGCAGCCAGGCTGCCGGGGGGAGAGAGCAGTTCTTC

clone_size: .
cdr3_length: 13
j_call: TRBJ1-2
d_call: .
v_call: TRBV6-4
cdr3_aa: CASSDSEPTGYTF
cdr3_nt: TGTGCCAGCAGTGACTCCGAACCTACTGGCTACACCTTC

clone_size: .
cdr3_length: 13
j_call: TRBJ1-2
d_call: .
v_call: TRBV2
cdr3_aa: CASSESGGYGYTF
cdr3_nt: TGTGCCAGCAGTGAAAGTGGCGGGTATGGCTACACCTTC

clone_size: .
cdr3_length: 14
j_call: TRBJ1-1
d_call: .
v_call: TRBV5-8
cdr3_aa: CASSLDAGNTEAFF
cdr3_nt: TGTGCCAGCAGCTTGGACGCAGGGAACACTGAAGCTTTCTTT

clone_size: .
cdr3_length: 15
j_call: TRBJ2-1
d_call: .
v_call: TRBV11-2
cdr3_aa: CASSSQGAGANEQFF
cdr3_nt: TGTGCCAGCAGCTCCCAGGGGGCGGGGGCAAATGAGCAGTTCTTC

clone_size: .
cdr3_length: 12
j_call: TRBJ1-2
d_call: .
v_call: TRBV29-1
cdr3_aa: CSVEAAVYGYTF
cdr3_nt: TGCAGCGTTGAGGCCGCGGTCTATGGCTACACCTTC

clone_size: .
cdr3_length: 14
j_call: TRBJ1-2
d_call: .
v_call: TRBV10-3
cdr3_aa: CAISDMGGNYGYTF
cdr3_nt: TGTGCCATCAGCGATATGGGGGGGAATTATGGCTACACCTTC

clone_size: .
cdr3_length: 16
j_call: TRBJ2-1
d_call: .
v_call: TRBV9
cdr3_aa: CASSVYVIYSYNEQFF
cdr3_nt: TGTGCCAGCAGCGTGTATGTGATCTATTCCTACAATGAGCAGTTCTTC

clone_size: .
cdr3_length: 15
j_call: TRBJ2-2
d_call: TRBD1
v_call: TRBV7-3
cdr3_aa: CASSPGTVNTGELFF
cdr3_nt: TGTGCCAGCAGCCCCGGGACAGTTAACACCGGGGAGCTGTTTTTT

clone_size: .
cdr3_length: 13
j_call: TRBJ1-1
d_call: TRBD1
v_call: TRBV6-5
cdr3_aa: CASRRQGGAEAFF
cdr3_nt: TGTGCCAGCAGGAGACAGGGGGGCGCTGAAGCTTTCTTT